This T cell receptor (beta chain) was identified in a study of T cell responses to AZD1222 COVID-19 vaccine. Study information: It was second doses at about 4 or about 12 weeks that were pooled.

This clone was seen only once. The antigen is not known. Looked up from germline, CDR1 is SEHNR and CDR2 is FQNEAQ (reference sequence). The CDR3 has 15 amino acids. V shed 4 bases and J shed 0 bases, with 10 bases lying between them. Study-wide findings and caveats: Spike-specific TCR breadth and depth rose after two AZD1222 doses. Only six or seven AZD1222 recipients were seropositive at baseline. Spike was spanned by vaccine-associated CD4 TCRs, which were dominant at 160-218 and 743-854.

Generated by immunoSEQ multiplex PCR, the TCRdb table keeps only in-frame clones and is missing some. The table includes more than 35,000 clones, 83% detected once. This chain connects TRBV7-9 to TRBJ1-3; D remains ambiguous. The starting material was peripheral blood, obtained on day 0 of AZD1222 vaccination. The clonotype was recovered from an adult in good health. CDR3 sequence: CASSSPGSSGNTIYF. CDR3 in DNA: TGTGCCAGCAGCTCCCCCGGGTCCTCTGGAAACACCATATATTTT.